This T cell receptor (beta chain) was documented in a study of T-cell reconstitution after alpha-beta-depleted transplantation in children. In its sample, this clonotype was seen many times. The TCRbeta library incorporated unique molecular identifiers. From the PCR reads, TCRdb called clonotypes with MiXCR, one entry per CDR3 protein. The sample has 190,000 or so distinct CDR3 sequences, over 5.5% seen once. There are 14 residues in the CDR3. With 1 base clipped from V and 5 bases from J, the junction kept 1 base outside the gene matches. In germline, CDR1 is SGHRS, CDR2 YFSETQ. This TCR was recovered from a human donor who donated a stem cell graft to a child with Wiskott-Aldrich syndrome. The source was PBMCs from the stem cell graft donor, collected from the stem cell graft. The chain joins TRBV5-1 to TRBJ1-5; 9 bases fit TRBD1. DNA for the CDR3: TGCGCCAGCAGCTTGACAGGGGGCGATCAGCCCCAGCATTTT. Translated: CASSLTGGDQPQHF.